A single sample is the source of the 2 T cell receptor beta chains below, sequenced in a study of glioma-infiltrating T cells. Amplification of TCR alpha and beta CDR3 regions from RNA used iRepertoire nested multiplex PCR. Each CDR3 protein is one row after TCRdb ran MiXCR on the multiplex PCR reads. The sample lists 93,000 or so distinct CDR3 sequences, less than 30% seen once, with 44% in the top ten. The specimen was glioma tissue, nonneoplastic brain tissue, or PBMCs (not recorded which). The receptors derive from a human donor with low-grade glioma or glioblastoma, undergoing nonglioma brain surgery, or in good health (not recorded which).

This clonotype appeared many times. The chain uses TRBV3-1 and TRBJ2-1, with a weak D call TRBD2 (5 bases). The germline CDR1 and CDR2 sequences are LGHDT and YNNKEL (reference sequence). This CDR3 region has 14 residues. Between the trimmed V and J ends, which lost 4 bases and 7 bases, there was a span of 14 bases. The CDR3 DNA is TGTGCCAGCAGCCGAGGAGTTGAGGGTAATGAGCAGTTCTTC. This translates into CASSRGVEGNEQFF.

The chain joins TRBV30 to TRBJ1-1; D unclear. CDR3 size: 12 residues. Germline values: CDR1 GTSNPN, CDR2 SVGIG (reference sequence). The V end lost 0 bases, the J end lost 4 bases, and 6 bases lay between the germline ends. CDR3 nucleotides: TGTGCCTGGAGTGTATCTTTCACTGAAGCTTTCTTT. Translation: CAWSVSFTEAFF.